One T cell receptor beta chain is described in this entry. The data stem from a study of OX40 agonist ivuxolimab in advanced cancers. Here immunoSEQ multiplex PCR was the method, and the copy in TCRdb shows in-frame clones only, minus some. The table includes some 110,000 clones, less than 95% detected once. Blood draws occurred at baseline, cycle 4 day 1, and cycle 7 day 1. This TCR was sampled from an adult with an advanced solid tumor such as melanoma, head and neck, liver or kidney cancer. The sequences come from CD4+ or CD8+ T cells sorted from blood, collected in a trial of the OX40 agonist ivuxolimab.

This CDR3 reads CASSYSGTDSGNTIYF. The DNA of the CDR3 is TGTGCCAGCAGTTACTCGGGGACAGACTCTGGAAACACCATATATTTT. V usage is TRBV6-5 and J usage is TRBJ1-3, with 7 bases identical to TRBD1. The CDR3 loop spans 16 amino acids. The junction had 2 bases not matched to a gene; V was cut back by 0 bases and J by 0 bases. CDR1 and CDR2 (germline): MNHEY, SVGAGI.